The 20 T cell receptor beta chains below all came from one sample that was sequenced in a study of blood T cell repertoires in COVID-19. Produced via immunoSEQ multiplex PCR; TCRdb's table is partial and in-frame only. This sample has over 150,000 clones; roughly 90% occur once, and the top ten carry roughly 7%. The sample comprised PBMCs or T cells enriched from blood (not recorded which). The receptors stem from a woman aged 45 to 65 who had recovered from COVID-19.

In its sample, this clone was seen a few times. The rearrangement links TRBV10-3 to TRBJ1-1; TRBD1 matches at 9 bases. Germline assignment: CDR1 ENHRY and CDR2 SYGVKD. After removal of 6 bases from V and 1 base from J, the junction contained 6 bases not matched to a gene. The CDR3 has 15 residues. CDR3 amino acids: CAISALTGGNTEAFF. CDR3 nucleotide sequence: TGTGCCATCAGCGCCCTGACAGGGGGGAACACTGAAGCTTTCTTT.

The rearrangement links TRBV12-3 or TRBV12-4 to TRBJ1-1; no reliable D call. Trimming took 6 bases from V and 3 from J, leaving 11 bases between them. This CDR3 has 13 residues. The CDR3, as DNA: TGTGCCAGCAGCTTCGGGGAGGACACTGAAGCTTTCTTT. Residues: CASSFGEDTEAFF.

V gene TRBV7-3 combines with J gene TRBJ2-2; 8 bases fit TRBD1. The CDR3 totals 15 residues. Germline loops: CDR1 SGHTA, CDR2 FQGTGA. V trimming: 3 bases; J trimming: 2 bases; junction bases outside the gene matches: 2. The CDR3 sequence: CASSLTGANTGELFF. The DNA for the CDR3 is TGTGCCAGCAGCTTGACAGGGGCTAACACCGGGGAGCTGTTTTTT.

The chain links TRBV7-3 to TRBJ1-1, with no clear D. The CDR3 spans 16 residues. Germline CDR1 is SGHTA and CDR2 is FQGTGA. Deletions cut 0 bases from V and 0 bases from J, with 11 bases between. CDR3 sequence (DNA): TGTGCCAGCAGCTTAACGGGGAGAGTCTTGAACACTGAAGCTTTCTTT. Protein: CASSLTGRVLNTEAFF.

There are a few counts of this clone. The chain combines TRBV30 with TRBJ2-7; D is ambiguous. The germline V and J ends were trimmed by 1 base and 4 bases, with 5 bases remaining between them. The CDR3 loop spans 11 amino acids. Germline V gene sequence: CDR1 GTSNPN, CDR2 SVGIG (reference sequence). CDR3 DNA sequence: TGTGCCTGGAGTGCCGGGTACGAGCAGTACTTC. Protein: CAWSAGYEQYF.

The gene calls are TRBV21-1 and TRBJ1-6. TRBV21-1 represents a pseudogene. CDR3 length equals 15 residues. CDR3 sequence reads: CASSKGRTPDSPLHF. CDR3 sequence (DNA): TGTGCCAGCAGCAAAGGGAGGACGCCTGATTCACCCCTCCACTTT.

The chain has TRBV2 and TRBJ1-1; D is perhaps TRBD1 (6 bases). The ends were cut back, 6 bases at V and 10 bases at J, with 21 bases in the middle. The CDR3 is 14 residues long. Germline lookup yields CDR1 SNHLY and CDR2 FYNNEI. CDR3 bases: TGTGCCAGCAGATCGTGGACCCAGGGGTTCGGAGCTTTCTTT. Protein: CASRSWTQGFGAFF.

The J gene is TRBJ2-7, the V gene TRBV27; a weak D match, TRBD2 (7 bases). The V gene lost 5 bases and the J gene lost 7 bases, with 24 bases spanning the gap. Germline-derived CDR1 and CDR2 are MNHEY and SMNVEV (reference sequence). The CDR3 has 16 amino acids. The CDR3 region is CASSPYPAGGRGEQYF. The CDR3 DNA is TGTGCCAGCAGTCCCTATCCCGCCGGGGGGCGCGGAGAGCAGTACTTC.

The gene calls are TRBV18 and TRBJ2-2, with a tentative D call TRBD2 (5 bases). The germline CDR1 and CDR2 sequences are KGHSH and LQKENI. The CDR3 runs to 15 residues. V was cut by 1 base and J by 6 bases, with 12 bases left in between. DNA for the CDR3: TGTGCCAGCTCACCACGGTTAGAAGCGGCCGGGGAGCTGTTTTTT. It codes for CASSPRLEAAGELFF.

V usage is TRBV19 and J usage is TRBJ2-7; 12 bases map to TRBD1. CDR3 length equals 15 residues. The germline V gene has CDR1 LNHDA and CDR2 SQIVND (reference sequence). The V and J ends lost 9 bases and 2 bases, in that order; junction bases with no gene match: 8. CDR3 coding DNA: TGTGCCAGCCGGGACAGGGGGCACGGCCCCTACGAGCAGTACTTC. Protein product: CASRDRGHGPYEQYF.

The CDR3 reads CASSLQVYNSPLHF. The CDR3 bases are TGTGCCAGCAGCTTACAGGTCTATAATTCACCCCTCCACTTT. The chain couples TRBV7-6 to TRBJ1-6, with no clear D. The V gene lost 2 bases and the J gene lost 3 bases, with 5 bases spanning the gap. CDR1 SGHVS and CDR2 FNYEAQ come from the germline V gene. CDR3 size: 14 residues.

The chain has TRBV11-3 and TRBJ2-7; 7 nucleotides agree with TRBD1. In germline, CDR1 is SGHNT, CDR2 YENEEA. Germline trimming cut 4 bases from V and 1 base from J; bases unmatched to any gene: 7. This CDR3 is 15 amino acids long. The CDR3 nucleotides are TGTGCCAGCAGCTCCTCCGGGACAGATTCCTACGAGCAGTACTTC. Translating gives CASSSSGTDSYEQYF.

For the CDR3, the DNA is TGCAGTGCTAGTGTAGCGGGAGTTGGTGAGCAGTTCTTC. It yields the protein CSASVAGVGEQFF. The chain joins TRBV20-1 to TRBJ2-1, with 9 bases aligning to TRBD2. V was pared by 3 bases and J by 9 bases, with 6 bases of the junction left unmatched. Germline V CDR1 and CDR2: DFQATT, SNEGSKA (reference sequence). This CDR3 is 13 amino acids long.

J is TRBJ1-4 and V is TRBV11-2, with 8 bases lining up with TRBD1. The CDR3 sequence is 16 residues long. Germline CDR1 reads SGHAT; CDR2 reads FQNNGV. The V gene end was trimmed by 5 bases and the J gene end by 8 bases; junction bases not matched to a gene: 13. The CDR3 region has the DNA TGTGCCAGCAGCGTCTCGCGGACAGGGATGCAAGAAAAACTGTTTTTT. As protein: CASSVSRTGMQEKLFF. The whole variable domain, filled in from reference TRBV11-2 and TRBJ1-4, reads EAGVAQSPRYKIIEKRQSVAFWCNPISGHATLYWYQQILGQGPKLLIQFQNNGVVDDSQLPKDRFSAERLKGVDSTLKIQPAKLEDSAVYLCASSVSRTGMQEKLFFGSGTQLSVL.

This chain joins TRBV10-3 and TRBJ2-1, with 13 bases aligning to TRBD2. Germline V gives CDR1 ENHRY, CDR2 SYGVKD. CDR3 size: 15 residues. The J segment lost 4 bases and the V segment lost 4 bases, leaving 1 base of the junction unmatched. CDR3 nucleotides: TGTGCCATCAGTGGACTAGCGGGGGGTTACAATGAGCAGTTCTTC. Its protein is CAISGLAGGYNEQFF.

CDR3 nucleotides: TGTGCCTCCGCGACGGGACAGTCCGTCAGGTTGAACACCGGGGAGCTGTTTTTT. Amino acid sequence: CASATGQSVRLNTGELFF. V usage is TRBV15 and J usage is TRBJ2-2; 7 nucleotides align to TRBD1. The CDR3 length is 18 residues. Germline V gives CDR1 LNHNV, CDR2 YYDKDF (reference sequence). Unmatched junction bases numbered 19, after V lost 11 bases and J lost 1 base. Supplemented by reference TRBV15 and TRBJ2-2, the full variable domain reads DAMVIQNPRYQVTQFGKPVTLSCSQTLNHNVMYWYQQKSSQAPKLLFHYYDKDFNNEADTPDNFQSRRPNTSFCFLDIRSPGLGDTAMYLCASATGQSVRLNTGELFFGEGSRLTVL.

The V call is TRBV5-1, the J call TRBJ2-1, with TRBD2 as a possible D gene (5 bases). The CDR3 sequence is 14 residues long. The ends were cut back, 4 bases at V and 12 bases at J, with 20 bases in the middle. From germline, CDR1 is SGHRS and CDR2 YFSETQ. The CDR3 nucleotides read TGCGCCAGCAGCGCCACCCTTATCAGCGGTGGGCAGTTCTTC. This codes for CASSATLISGGQFF.

V gene TRBV7-8 combines with J gene TRBJ2-1, with 9 nucleotides matching TRBD2. The CDR3 sequence is 16 residues long. The germline gives CDR1 SGHVS, CDR2 FQNEAQ. Trimming took 4 bases from V and 10 from J; bases not matched to a gene: 14. CDR3 region: CASSYKRPPTSGEQFF. CDR3 in DNA: TGTGCCAGCAGCTATAAAAGGCCCCCCACTAGCGGGGAGCAGTTCTTC.

The chain recombines TRBV2 with TRBJ2-3, with 10 bases matching TRBD1. The V segment lost 10 bases and the J segment 5 bases; nucleotides outside the gene matches: 15. Germline V lookup: CDR1 SNHLY, CDR2 FYNNEI. This CDR3 region has 16 residues. This CDR3 is CATPSIGTGELDTQYF. For the CDR3, the DNA is TGTGCCACCCCCAGTATAGGGACAGGGGAATTAGATACGCAGTATTTT.

This clone showed up just once. CDR3: CASSPPGGGSVIGAFF. The CDR3 region has the DNA TGTGCCAGCTCACCACCGGGGGGGGGCTCAGTCATCGGGGCTTTCTTT. The chain joins TRBV18 to TRBJ1-1, with D perhaps matching TRBD1 (6 bases). This CDR3 is built from 16 residues. V gave up 0 bases and J gave up 11 bases, with 22 bases separating them. Germline V CDR1 and CDR2: KGHSH, LQKENI. Filled out from reference TRBV18 and TRBJ1-1, the complete variable domain reads NAGVMQNPRHLVRRRGQEARLRCSPMKGHSHVYWYRQLPEEGLKFMVYLQKENIIDESGMPKERFSAEFPKEGPSILRIQQVVRGDSAAYFCASSPPGGGSVIGAFFGQGTRLTVV.